Presented here are 16 T cell receptor beta chains from one specimen sequenced in a study of PD-1 and CTLA-4 blockade in melanoma (TCRdb year 2021). Receptor amplification or capture employed the immunoSEQ multiplex PCR assay. The table comes from immuneACCESS by way of TCRdb, which keeps in-frame sequences with V and J called. Part of the clones is missing from these tables; in studies checked, under half for an unresolved V gene and the rest for unknown reasons. The sample table shows roughly 30,000 clones, and around 90% are seen once. The ten largest clones take up roughly 6.8% of the sample. The sample was CD8+ T cells from peripheral blood, taken from a patient given anti-PD-1 treatment. The receptors come from a human donor with melanoma.

The chain combines TRBV2 with TRBJ1-1; D call uncertain. V dropped 8 bases and J dropped 1 base, with 8 bases sitting between them. The CDR3 is 12 amino acids. Germline loops: CDR1 SNHLY, CDR2 FYNNEI. CDR3: CASCGPNTEAFF. DNA of the CDR3: TGTGCCAGCTGCGGACCGAACACTGAAGCTTTCTTT.

The chain combines TRBV19 with TRBJ2-3; possibly TRBD2 for D (6 bases). The ends were cut back, 5 bases at V and 5 bases at J, with 32 bases in the middle. The CDR3 has 20 amino acids. Germline V gene data show CDR1 as LNHDA and CDR2 as SQIVND (reference sequence). The CDR3, as DNA: TGTGCCAGTAGTCCGCAATCAACCGGGACCTCCGATGGAGGGATAGATACGCAGTATTTT. Protein product: CASSPQSTGTSDGGIDTQYF.

The chain has TRBV30 and TRBJ1-2; tentatively, D is TRBD1 (6 bases). The CDR3 extends over 13 amino acids. CDR1 is GTSNPN, CDR2 SVGIG, per germline (reference sequence). The V and J ends lost 0 bases and 6 bases respectively, with 11 bases between them. The chain's CDR3 is CAWSVQTGNGYTF. As DNA, the CDR3 is TGTGCCTGGAGTGTACAAACAGGGAATGGCTACACCTTC.

The chain couples TRBV28 to TRBJ2-1; D possibly corresponds to TRBD1 (6 bases). The germline V and J ends were trimmed by 4 bases and 12 bases, with 13 bases remaining between them. This CDR3 is 12 amino acids long. The germline gives CDR1 MDHEN, CDR2 SYDVKM. The DNA for the CDR3 is TGTGCCAGCAGTTCACAGGGCGCAGGGCAGTTCTTC. Its protein is CASSSQGAGQFF.

V and J are TRBV5-4 and TRBJ1-1, with unresolved D. V dropped 0 bases and J dropped 2 bases, with 5 bases sitting between them. This CDR3 is built from 13 residues. CDR1 SGHNT and CDR2 YYREEE come from the germline V gene (reference sequence). The CDR3 is CASSLGRNTEAFF. CDR3 in DNA: TGTGCCAGCAGCTTGGGGCGAAACACTGAAGCTTTCTTT.

The genes are TRBV7-2 and TRBJ2-1, with TRBD2 identical over 7 bases. Germline V lookup: CDR1 SGHTA, CDR2 FQGNSA. There are 17 residues in the CDR3. Trimming took 2 bases from V and 0 from J; bases not matched to a gene: 7. CDR3 residues: CASSLSGGGNSYNEQFF. The CDR3 region has the DNA TGTGCCAGCAGCTTATCTGGCGGGGGAAACTCCTACAATGAGCAGTTCTTC.

This chain connects TRBV29-1 to TRBJ2-7; D might be TRBD2 (6 bases). The CDR3 is 13 amino acids. The V gene lost 2 bases and the J gene lost 3 bases, with 11 bases spanning the gap. Per germline, CDR1 SQVTM and CDR2 ANQGSEA. As DNA, the CDR3 is TGCAGCGTTGAATGGGGGGATCGCTACGAGCAGTACTTC. As protein: CSVEWGDRYEQYF.

This chain connects TRBV15 to TRBJ2-2, with TRBD1 as a possible D gene (5 bases). V was shortened by 0 bases and J by 6 bases, with 17 bases between the two germline ends. The CDR3 totals 17 residues. CDR1 is LNHNV, CDR2 YYDKDF, per germline (reference sequence). The CDR3 loop is CATSRDLRAILPGELFF. The CDR3 DNA is TGTGCCACCAGCAGAGATCTCAGGGCGATTCTTCCCGGGGAGCTGTTTTTT.

This clone was observed once. The J gene is TRBJ2-2, the V gene TRBV6-5, with D hard to call. Germline V CDR1 and CDR2: MNHEY, SVGAGI. V was shortened by 6 bases and J by 2 bases, with 7 bases between the two germline ends. The CDR3 is made up of 13 amino acids. The CDR3 nucleotides read TGTGCCAGCAGACAGCTTAACACCGGGGAGCTGTTTTTT. Translated: CASRQLNTGELFF.

The chain has TRBV28 and TRBJ1-5; D is unresolved. V gave up 8 bases and J gave up 0 bases, with 5 bases separating them. This CDR3 has 12 residues. CDR1 is MDHEN, CDR2 SYDVKM, per germline. The CDR3 sequence: CASFDSNQPQHF. In DNA, the CDR3 is TGTGCCAGCTTTGATAGCAATCAGCCCCAGCATTTT. The full variable domain, rest sourced from reference TRBV28 and TRBJ1-5, is DVKVTQSSRYLVKRTGEKVFLECVQDMDHENMFWYRQDPGLGLRLIYFSYDVKMKEKGDIPEGYSVSREKKERFSLILESASTNQTSMYLCASFDSNQPQHFGDGTRLSIL.

The rearrangement links TRBV3-1 (or the pseudogene TRBV3-2) to TRBJ2-1; possible D gene TRBD2, 6 bases. The CDR3 totals 14 residues. Germline lookup yields CDR1 LGHDT and CDR2 YNNKEL (reference sequence). V lost 0 bases and J 14 bases, leaving 17 bases between the germline ends. The CDR3 is CASSQDSWRERKFF. The CDR3 DNA reads TGTGCCAGCAGCCAAGATTCGTGGAGGGAGCGTAAGTTCTTC.

This clone was detected once. The genes are TRBV6-5 and TRBJ1-1, with D possibly being TRBD1 (5 bases). V lost 0 bases and J 4 bases, leaving 9 bases between the germline ends. The CDR3 length is 14 residues. CDR1 is MNHEY and CDR2 is SVGAGI in the germline V gene. This CDR3 reads CASSYSGAGTEAFF. DNA of the CDR3: TGTGCCAGCAGTTACTCTGGGGCTGGCACTGAAGCTTTCTTT.

J is TRBJ2-1 and V is TRBV12-3 or TRBV12-4; possible D gene TRBD2, 5 bases. Trimming took off 1 base at V and 8 bases at J, with 6 bases between the two ends. The CDR3 sequence is 12 residues long. Here the CDR3 reads CASSLGRDEQFF. As DNA, the CDR3 is TGTGCCAGCAGTTTAGGGCGGGATGAGCAGTTCTTC.

V and J are TRBV30 and TRBJ2-1; D ambiguous. CDR3 length: 11 amino acids. V lost 0 bases and J lost 7, with 4 bases in between. Looked up from germline, CDR1 is GTSNPN and CDR2 is SVGIG (reference sequence). CDR3 bases: TGTGCCTGGAGTGTTCTGAATGAGCAGTTCTTC. This codes for CAWSVLNEQFF.

The CDR3 is CASSPSTDLNSPLHF. CDR3 DNA sequence: TGTGCCAGCAGTCCGTCTACAGACCTTAATTCACCCCTCCACTTT. The gene calls are TRBV28 and TRBJ1-6; D gene unclear. Trimming cost V 5 bases and J 6 bases, with 14 bases left between them. CDR3 size: 15 residues. Germline CDR1 MDHEN, CDR2 SYDVKM.

The rearrangement links TRBV7-9 to TRBJ2-7; D remains unclear. The CDR3 is made up of 13 amino acids. Between the trimmed V and J ends, which lost 1 base and 5 bases, there was a span of 9 bases. The germline gives CDR1 SEHNR, CDR2 FQNEAQ (reference sequence). The CDR3 nucleotides read TGTGCCAGCAGCTTAGGGGTTGCAGACGAGCAGTACTTC. It translates to CASSLGVADEQYF. The full variable domain, completed using reference TRBV7-9 and TRBJ2-7, is DTGVSQNPRHKITKRGQNVTFRCDPISEHNRLYWYRQTLGQGPEFLTYFQNEAQLEKSRLLSDRFSAERPKGSFSTLEIQRTEQGDSAMYLCASSLGVADEQYFGPGTRLTVT.